This T cell receptor beta chain was recovered during a study of OX40 agonist ivuxolimab in advanced cancers. Looking at the study overall: People who had prior anti-PD-1, anti-PD-L1 or anti-CTLA-4 therapy could take part, and under 45% had some.

Findings and limits, study-wide: CD8+ T cells (on average) carried more expanded clones than CD4+ T cells.

This clone was counted once. Its antigen is unidentified. Autoimmune disease history or systemic immunosuppression excluded patients. The junction had 7 bases not matched to a gene; V was cut back by 4 bases and J by 5 bases. CDR1 is SGHTA and CDR2 is FQGNSA in the germline V gene. The CDR3 is made up of 14 amino acids. Assay: immunoSEQ multiplex PCR; the TCRdb copy retains only in-frame clones and omits some. The sample consists of about 77,000 clones, 65% to 90% of them appearing once. The V gene is TRBV7-2, the J gene TRBJ1-1; 7 bases are shared with TRBD1. Sequencing used CD4+ or CD8+ T cells sorted from blood, obtained in a trial of the OX40 agonist ivuxolimab. The sequence was obtained from an adult with an advanced solid tumor such as melanoma, head and neck, liver or kidney cancer. The chain's CDR3 is CASSSQGWRTEAFF. In DNA, the CDR3 is TGTGCCAGCAGCTCACAGGGGTGGCGAACTGAAGCTTTCTTT. Drawing the rest from reference TRBV7-2 and TRBJ1-1, the complete variable domain is GAGVSQSPSNKVTEKGKDVELRCDPISGHTALYWYRQSLGQGLEFLIYFQGNSAPDKSGLPSDRFSAERTGGSVSTLTIQRTQQEDSAVYLCASSSQGWRTEAFFGQGTRLTVV.